This TCR beta chain appears in the sequencing data of a study of vaccination and CD4 T cells after COVID-19. Study context: Cells received overlapping spike peptides from SARS-CoV-2, HCoV-NL63, HCoV-OC43 and HCoV-229E as stimulation. The control cultures got either a CEFX pool, an HIV-1 Nef pool, or no peptide at all.

Turning to this clonotype: Its antigen is as yet unknown.

Study-level results: Researchers report that 304 of 307 vaccine-specific clones in convalescent patients proved spike mono-reactive.

The study sequenced cultured CD4+ T cell DNA using the Oncomine TCR Beta short-read assay. TCRdb reprocessed the PCR reads via MiXCR and lists one record per CDR3 protein. The sample gives fewer than 20,000 distinct CDR3 sequences, roughly 50% of which show up once; around a sixth is in the top ten. The treatment is: roughly 11-day PBMC culture with coronavirus spike peptide pools or control peptides (ViraFEST assay). Both day 3 and day 7 involved replacing half of the medium with fresh IL-2 medium. The germline V gene encodes CDR1 MDHEN and CDR2 SYDVKM. The CDR3 contains 14 residues. J was trimmed by 4 bases and V by 6 bases; bases with no gene match: 7.

This clonotype was obtained from a human donor who had recovered from COVID-19. The genes are TRBV28 and TRBJ1-2; the match to TRBD1 covers 8 bases. Sequenced material: CD4+ T cells from blood, cultured in vitro, taken before SARS-CoV-2 vaccination. The CDR3 protein is CASRKRTGSYGYTF. DNA for the CDR3: TGTGCCAGCAGGAAAAGGACAGGGAGCTATGGCTACACCTTC.